The entry below describes one T cell receptor (beta chain). Under the authors' procedure: Nucleated cell counts were estimated from reference gene primer amplification. Sequencing was performed with immunoSEQ multiplex PCR; in TCRdb, only in-frame clones are kept and a portion is missing. The V and J calls and clone size come from that table; D and trimming were worked out from the DNA. The sample records some 250,000 clones, roughly 86% being singletons. These data come from a study of blood T cell repertoires in COVID-19. Study as a whole: PBMCs, B-cell-depleted T cells, or T cells provided the cDNA or gDNA that made up the material.

The sequence derives from a human donor in a cohort sampled during active COVID-19. Sequences were obtained from peripheral blood.

CDR3 protein: CASTGLNTGELFF. The CDR3 nucleotides are TGTGCCAGCACCGGGCTGAACACCGGGGAGCTGTTTTTT. V usage is TRBV7-9 and J usage is TRBJ2-2; D remains unclear. Deletions cut 7 bases from V and 1 base from J, with 7 bases between. Germline CDR1 reads SEHNR; CDR2 reads FQNEAQ (reference sequence). The length of the CDR3 is 13 residues. Full variable domain (outside the CDR3, taken from reference TRBV7-9 and TRBJ2-2): DTGVSQNPRHKITKRGQNVTFRCDPISEHNRLYWYRQTLGQGPEFLTYFQNEAQLEKSRLLSDRFSAERPKGSFSTLEIQRTEQGDSAMYLCASTGLNTGELFFGEGSRLTVL.